This T cell receptor beta chain emerged from a study of blood T cell repertoires in COVID-19. V shed 0 bases, J shed 2 bases, and the junction held 3 bases outside the gene matches. Germline V CDR1 and CDR2: SGHRS, YFSETQ. The CDR3 extends over 16 amino acids. Measured with immunoSEQ multiplex PCR; TCRdb has only the in-frame clones, and not every one. This sample has 400,000 to 550,000 clones, with about 85% found just once. The sequence was obtained from a woman aged 18 to 35 with acute COVID-19. Sequenced input: PBMCs or T cells enriched from blood (not recorded which). The chain recombines TRBV5-1 with TRBJ2-1; 9 bases are a match to TRBD2. The CDR3 sequence: CASSLGGRVTYNEQFF. CDR3 bases: TGCGCCAGCAGCTTGGGCGGGAGGGTAACCTACAATGAGCAGTTCTTC.